A selection of T cell receptor beta chains follows, all from one sample in a study of T cell responses to AZD1222 COVID-19 vaccine. TCRdb keeps only in-frame clones here, not all; method: immunoSEQ multiplex PCR. In the table there are about 180,000 clones, around 89% of which are singletons. This specimen was peripheral blood, taken 28 days after the second AZD1222 dose. The receptors were sampled from an adult who received the AZD1222 COVID-19 vaccine. The CDR3 runs from the conserved cysteine through the conserved F or W. The order of the fields is clone size, V gene, D gene, J gene, CDR3 protein, CDR3 DNA. A D gene is named only where the DNA matches it firmly. Rows may omit the clone size; those that give it use once, few, many or a size class.

-,TRBV7-9,-,TRBJ2-3,CASSPQVGGSTQYF,TGTGCCAGCAGCCCACAGGTTGGGGGGAGTACGCAGTATTTT
-,TRBV12-3/TRBV12-4,-,TRBJ1-5,CASRRTGNQPQHF,TGTGCCAGCAGGCGGACAGGCAATCAGCCCCAGCATTTT
few,TRBV6-5,TRBD2,TRBJ2-4,CASSYWEGGNIQYF,TGTGCCAGCAGTTACTGGGAGGGTGGAAACATTCAGTACTTC
-,TRBV7-9,TRBD2,TRBJ2-7,CASSLGGAGGLSEQYF,TGTGCCAGCAGCTTAGGCGGAGCGGGGGGGTTGAGCGAGCAGTACTTC
-,TRBV19,TRBD1,TRBJ1-4,CASSVGGTGGEKLFF,TGTGCCAGTAGTGTTGGTGGGACAGGCGGTGAAAAACTGTTTTTT
-,TRBV7-7,-,TRBJ1-4,CASTSWEQGEKGAF,TGTGCTAGCACCTCGTGGGAACAGGGCGAGAAAGGGGCTTTT
few,TRBV4-3,-,TRBJ1-2,CASSQDRGWGYTF,TGCGCCAGCAGCCAAGATAGGGGGTGGGGCTACACCTTC
-,TRBV5-1,-,TRBJ1-1,CASSHGLMNTEAFF,TGCGCCAGCAGCCACGGACTGATGAACACTGAAGCTTTCTTT
few,TRBV6-2/TRBV6-3,-,TRBJ1-1,CASSYQGMSTEAFF,TGTGCCAGCAGTTACCAGGGGATGAGCACTGAAGCTTTCTTT
-,TRBV9,TRBD2,TRBJ2-3,CASSSRVSGLSTDTQYF,TGTGCCAGCAGCTCTAGGGTTAGCGGGCTTAGCACAGATACGCAGTATTTT
-,TRBV29-1,TRBD1,TRBJ2-5,CSVGTGNRETQYF,TGCAGCGTAGGGACAGGGAATCGAGAGACCCAGTACTTC